This TCR beta chain originates from a study of blood T cells in healthy people across ages. Overall study findings and caveats: Lack of knowledge of donor CMV status possibly confounded expanded clonotype changes.

Using a J-beta primer mix together with a sample-barcoded 5' primer, a second PCR was run for 7 to 11 cycles. TCRdb fed the 5' RACE reads into MiXCR, producing one record per CDR3 protein. The sample has approximately 1,100,000 distinct CDR3 sequences; 40% to 50% are singletons. Germline V gene sequence: CDR1 SGHTA, CDR2 FQGNSA. The ends lost 7 bases at V and 1 base at J; junction bases unmatched: 1. CDR3 length: 14 amino acids. Note on this clonotype: The antigen remains undetermined.

This clonotype originated in a woman in her sixties in good health. Sequenced: blood. The chain links TRBV7-2 to TRBJ2-2; 9 bases agree with TRBD2. CDR3 bases: TGTGCCAGCACGACTAGCGGGAACACCGGGGAGCTGTTTTTT. It codes for CASTTSGNTGELFF.